This T cell receptor beta chain stems from a study of blood T cell repertoires in COVID-19. The CDR3 consists of 15 residues. Germline V gives CDR1 SGHTA, CDR2 FQGNSA. V dropped 5 bases and J dropped 3 bases, with 14 bases sitting between them. On this clone itself: Additional DNA sequences in this sample encode the identical CDR3.

Per the study methods: By means of reference gene primer amplification, nucleated cell counts were estimated. TCRdb's copy holds only in-frame clones and misses some; the assay was immunoSEQ multiplex PCR. From that table come the V and J calls and clone size; the DNA was used to work out D and trimming. The data contain roughly 250,000 clones, roughly 84% of them singletons. The chain links TRBV7-2 to TRBJ1-5, with D perhaps matching TRBD1 (6 bases). This sequence originates from a human donor in a cohort sampled during active COVID-19. Sample: peripheral blood. The CDR3 sequence: CASSPGGSSNQPQHF. Here the CDR3 DNA reads TGTGCCAGCAGCCCGGGGGGCAGTTCCAATCAGCCCCAGCATTTT.